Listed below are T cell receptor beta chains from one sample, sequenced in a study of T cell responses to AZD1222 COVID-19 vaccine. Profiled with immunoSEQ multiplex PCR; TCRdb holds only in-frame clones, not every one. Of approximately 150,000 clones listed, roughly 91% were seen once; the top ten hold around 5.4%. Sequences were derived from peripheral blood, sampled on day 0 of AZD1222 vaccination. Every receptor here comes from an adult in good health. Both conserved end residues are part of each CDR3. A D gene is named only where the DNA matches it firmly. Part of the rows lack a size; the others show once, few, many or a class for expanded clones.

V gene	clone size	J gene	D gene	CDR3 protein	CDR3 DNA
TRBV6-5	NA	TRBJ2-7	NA	CASKESGGLYEQYF	TGTGCCAGCAAAGAGAGTGGGGGCTTATACGAGCAGTACTTC
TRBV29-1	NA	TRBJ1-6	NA	CSVGDGGNNSPLHF	TGCAGCGTTGGAGACGGGGGGAATAATTCACCCCTCCACTTT
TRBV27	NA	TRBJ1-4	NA	CASRPGSRNEKLFF	TGTGCCAGCAGACCGGGCAGCCGTAATGAAAAACTGTTTTTT
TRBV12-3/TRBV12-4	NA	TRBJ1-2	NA	CASSPGRSYGYTF	TGTGCCAGCAGCCCGGGGCGCAGCTATGGCTACACCTTC
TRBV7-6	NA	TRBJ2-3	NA	CASSLGQGTDTQYF	TGTGCCAGCAGCTTAGGTCAGGGAACAGATACGCAGTATTTT
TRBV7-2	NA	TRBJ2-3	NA	CASSFFTDTQYF	TGTGCCAGCAGCTTCTTCACAGATACGCAGTATTTT
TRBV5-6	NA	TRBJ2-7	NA	CASRLSLQGPSYEQYF	TGTGCCAGCAGATTGTCCCTCCAGGGACCCTCCTACGAGCAGTACTTC
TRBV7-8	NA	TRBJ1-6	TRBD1	CASSRQGSSPLHF	TGTGCCAGCAGCCGACAGGGGTCATCACCCCTCCACTTT
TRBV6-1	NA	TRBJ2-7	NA	CASSEGPRLGQYF	TGTGCCAGCAGTGAAGGCCCTCGGTTGGGGCAGTACTTC
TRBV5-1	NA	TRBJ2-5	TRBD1	CASSFGTGGLETQYF	TGCGCCAGCAGCTTTGGGACAGGGGGCTTGGAGACCCAGTACTTC
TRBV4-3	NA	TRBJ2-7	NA	CASSQYRDGELREQYF	TGCGCCAGCAGCCAATACCGGGACGGTGAATTACGCGAGCAGTACTTC
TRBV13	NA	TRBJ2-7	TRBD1	CASSSLQRSRQGEQYF	TGTGCCAGCAGCAGTCTCCAGCGGTCTCGACAGGGCGAGCAGTACTTC
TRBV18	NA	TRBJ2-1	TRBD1	CASSKGQRTFYNEQFF	TGTGCCAGCTCTAAGGGACAGCGGACTTTCTACAATGAGCAGTTCTTC
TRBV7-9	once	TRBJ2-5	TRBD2	CASSFNTGGRETQYF	TGTGCCAGCAGCTTTAACACGGGGGGGCGAGAGACCCAGTACTTC
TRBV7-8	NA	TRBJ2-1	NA	CASSLVGDTYEQFF	TGTGCCAGCAGCTTAGTAGGAGACACCTACGAGCAGTTCTTC
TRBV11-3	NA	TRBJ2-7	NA	CASSLGGGNEQYF	TGTGCCAGCAGCTTAGGCGGCGGAAACGAGCAGTACTTC
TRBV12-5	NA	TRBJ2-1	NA	CASGLDNEQFF	TGTGCTAGTGGTCTTGACAATGAGCAGTTCTTC
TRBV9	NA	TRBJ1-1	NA	CASSVAPDTEAFF	TGTGCCAGCAGCGTAGCTCCGGACACTGAAGCTTTCTTT
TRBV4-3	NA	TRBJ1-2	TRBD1	CASSQVSGGGYGYTF	TGCGCCAGCAGCCAAGTTTCAGGGGGCGGGTATGGCTACACCTTC
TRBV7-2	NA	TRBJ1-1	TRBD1	CASRPTGGGLAEAFF	TGTGCCAGCAGGCCGACAGGGGGCGGTCTAGCTGAAGCTTTCTTT
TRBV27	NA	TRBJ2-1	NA	CASSLAGTINEQFF	TGTGCCAGCAGTTTGGCAGGGACGATAAATGAGCAGTTCTTC
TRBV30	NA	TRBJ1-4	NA	CAWTPGVSEKLFF	TGTGCCTGGACCCCAGGGGTATCCGAAAAACTGTTTTTT
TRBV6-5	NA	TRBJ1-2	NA	CASSNTGKMWGYTF	TGTGCCAGCAGCAACACAGGGAAGATGTGGGGCTACACCTTC
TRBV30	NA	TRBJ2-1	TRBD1	CAWSDWDRGWNEQFF	TGTGCCTGGAGTGACTGGGACAGGGGGTGGAATGAGCAGTTCTTC
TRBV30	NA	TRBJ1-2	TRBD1	CAWSPDRVGGYTF	TGTGCCTGGAGTCCCGACAGGGTAGGAGGCTACACCTTC
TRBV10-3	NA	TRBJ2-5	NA	CAIRAGVPQETQYF	TGTGCCATCAGAGCCGGGGTCCCCCAAGAGACCCAGTACTTC
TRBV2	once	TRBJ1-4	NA	CASSGSIGGEKLFF	TGTGCCAGCAGTGGCAGCATAGGAGGGGAAAAACTGTTTTTT
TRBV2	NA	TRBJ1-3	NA	CASSGNTIYF	TGTGCCAGCTCTGGAAACACCATATATTTT
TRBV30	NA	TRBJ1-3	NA	CAWGFNSGNTIYF	TGTGCCTGGGGGTTCAACTCTGGAAACACCATATATTTT
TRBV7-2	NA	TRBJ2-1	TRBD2	CASSFALAGFYNEQFF	TGTGCCAGCAGTTTTGCACTAGCGGGATTTTACAATGAGCAGTTCTTC
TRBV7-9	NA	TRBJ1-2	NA	CASSSETGGYTF	TGTGCCAGCAGCTCGGAGACGGGTGGCTACACCTTC
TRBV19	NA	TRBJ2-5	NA	CASSIVAGRETQYF	TGTGCCAGTAGTATAGTCGCGGGACGGGAGACCCAGTACTTC
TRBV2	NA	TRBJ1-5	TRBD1	CASGSGGGQPQHF	TGTGCCAGCGGTTCAGGGGGCGGGCAGCCCCAGCATTTT